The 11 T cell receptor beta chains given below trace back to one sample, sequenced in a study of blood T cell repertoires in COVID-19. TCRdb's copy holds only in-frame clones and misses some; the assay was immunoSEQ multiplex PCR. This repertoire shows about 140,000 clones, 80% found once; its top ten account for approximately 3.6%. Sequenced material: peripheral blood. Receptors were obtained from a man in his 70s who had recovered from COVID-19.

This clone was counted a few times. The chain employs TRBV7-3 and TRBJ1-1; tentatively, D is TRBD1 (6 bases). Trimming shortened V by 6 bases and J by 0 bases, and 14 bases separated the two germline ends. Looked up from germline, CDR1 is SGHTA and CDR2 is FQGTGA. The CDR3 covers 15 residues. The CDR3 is CASSLGGTLNTEAFF. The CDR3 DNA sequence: TGTGCCAGCAGTTTAGGTGGGACACTGAACACTGAAGCTTTCTTT.

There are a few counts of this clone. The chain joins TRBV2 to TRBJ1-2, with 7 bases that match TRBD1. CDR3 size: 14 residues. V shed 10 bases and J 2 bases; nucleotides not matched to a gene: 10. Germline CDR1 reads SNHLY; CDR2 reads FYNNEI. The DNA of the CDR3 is TGTGCCATCATAACAGGGGTTGGCAACTATGGCTACACCTTC. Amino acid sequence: CAIITGVGNYGYTF.

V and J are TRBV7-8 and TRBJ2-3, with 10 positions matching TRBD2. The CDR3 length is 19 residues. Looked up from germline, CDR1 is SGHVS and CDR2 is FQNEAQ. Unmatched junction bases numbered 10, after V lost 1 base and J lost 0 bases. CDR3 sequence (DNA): TGTGCCAGCAGCTTAGTAGGGCTAGCGGGAGCCTCAAGCACAGATACGCAGTATTTT. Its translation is CASSLVGLAGASSTDTQYF.

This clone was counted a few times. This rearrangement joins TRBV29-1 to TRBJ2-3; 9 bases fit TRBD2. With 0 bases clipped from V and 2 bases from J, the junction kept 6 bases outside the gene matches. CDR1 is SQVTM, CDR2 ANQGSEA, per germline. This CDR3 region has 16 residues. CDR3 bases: TGCAGCGTTGAAGATGCCGGACTAGCGTTCACAGATACGCAGTATTTT. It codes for CSVEDAGLAFTDTQYF.

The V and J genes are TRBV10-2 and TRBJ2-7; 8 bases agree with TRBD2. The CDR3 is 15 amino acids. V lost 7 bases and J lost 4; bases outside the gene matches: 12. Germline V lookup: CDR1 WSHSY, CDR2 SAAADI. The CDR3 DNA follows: TGCGCCAGCATCCCAGGAGCGGGAGCTGTGTACGAGCAGTACTTC. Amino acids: CASIPGAGAVYEQYF.

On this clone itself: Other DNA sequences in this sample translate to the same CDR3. For the CDR3, the DNA is TGTGCCAGTAGAAGACAGGGGTGGGGGGCAGATACGCAGTATTTT. Translating it yields CASRRQGWGADTQYF. The V and J genes are TRBV19 and TRBJ2-3; 8 positions match TRBD1. CDR1 and CDR2 from the germline V gene are LNHDA and SQIVND (reference sequence). This CDR3 spans 15 amino acids. With 6 bases clipped from V and 4 bases from J, the junction kept 9 bases outside the gene matches.

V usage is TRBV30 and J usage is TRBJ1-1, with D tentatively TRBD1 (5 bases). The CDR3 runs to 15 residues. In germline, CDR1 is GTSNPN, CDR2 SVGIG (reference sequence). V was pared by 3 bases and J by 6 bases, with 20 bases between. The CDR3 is CAWRPRGAGWAEAFF. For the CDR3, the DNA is TGTGCCTGGAGGCCCCGTGGGGCGGGATGGGCTGAAGCTTTCTTT.

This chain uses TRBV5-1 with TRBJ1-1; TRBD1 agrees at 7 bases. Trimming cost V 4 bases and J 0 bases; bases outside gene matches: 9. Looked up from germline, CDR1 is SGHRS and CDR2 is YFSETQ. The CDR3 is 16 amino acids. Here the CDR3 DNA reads TGCGCCAGCAGCGCCCGGGACAGTGGAATGAACACTGAAGCTTTCTTT. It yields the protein CASSARDSGMNTEAFF. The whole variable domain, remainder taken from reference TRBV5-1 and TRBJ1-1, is KAGVTQTPRYLIKTRGQQVTLSCSPISGHRSVSWYQQTPGQGLQFLFEYFSETQRNKGNFPGRFSGRQFSNSRSEMNVSTLELGDSALYLCASSARDSGMNTEAFFGQGTRLTVV.

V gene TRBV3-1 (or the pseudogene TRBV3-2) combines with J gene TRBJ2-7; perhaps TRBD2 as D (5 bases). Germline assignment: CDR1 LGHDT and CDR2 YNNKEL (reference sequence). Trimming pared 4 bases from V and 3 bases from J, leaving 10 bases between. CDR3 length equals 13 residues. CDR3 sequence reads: CASSLGRGYEQYF. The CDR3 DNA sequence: TGTGCCAGCAGCCTAGGACGGGGCTACGAGCAGTACTTC.

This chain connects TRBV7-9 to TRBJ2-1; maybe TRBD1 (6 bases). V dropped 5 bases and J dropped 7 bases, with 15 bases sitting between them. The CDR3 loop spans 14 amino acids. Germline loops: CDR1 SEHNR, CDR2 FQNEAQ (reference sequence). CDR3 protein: CASSVWGPLNEQFF. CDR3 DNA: TGTGCCAGCAGCGTGTGGGGGCCCCTAAATGAGCAGTTCTTC.

DNA for the CDR3: TGTGCCAGCAGCTTGGTCGGGAGGGCGGTAGAGACCCAGTACTTC. Translation gives CASSLVGRAVETQYF. The chain recombines TRBV5-6 with TRBJ2-5, with 8 bases aligning to TRBD2. CDR1 SGHDT and CDR2 YYEEEE come from the germline V gene. The CDR3 length is 15 residues. Trimming took 0 bases from V and 4 from J; bases not matched to a gene: 5.